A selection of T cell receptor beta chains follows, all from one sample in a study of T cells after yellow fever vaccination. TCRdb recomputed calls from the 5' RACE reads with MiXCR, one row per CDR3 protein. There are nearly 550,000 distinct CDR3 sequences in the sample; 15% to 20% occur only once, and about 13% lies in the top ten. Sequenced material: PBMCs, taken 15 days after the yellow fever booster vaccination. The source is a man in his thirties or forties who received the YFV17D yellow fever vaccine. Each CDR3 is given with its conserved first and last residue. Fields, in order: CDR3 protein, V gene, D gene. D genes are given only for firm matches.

CDR3aa: CASSLVSPYHEQYF
v_gene: TRBV5-1
d_gene: -

CDR3aa: CASSQAGGRTYNEQFF
v_gene: TRBV4-2
d_gene: TRBD2

CDR3aa: CASSLLTDRRTETQYF
v_gene: TRBV7-3
d_gene: -

CDR3aa: CASSYSIGGGETQYF
v_gene: TRBV6-5
d_gene: -

CDR3aa: CASGTPPGELFF
v_gene: TRBV2
d_gene: -

CDR3aa: CASSQTSGWGETQYF
v_gene: TRBV5-6
d_gene: TRBD2

CDR3aa: CASSYSYRGGQGFNEQFF
v_gene: TRBV6-5
d_gene: TRBD1

CDR3aa: CSVVTSENIQYF
v_gene: TRBV29-1
d_gene: TRBD2

CDR3aa: CASSYGGYQETQYF
v_gene: TRBV7-2
d_gene: -

CDR3aa: CASSEWVGSTGYTF
v_gene: TRBV25-1
d_gene: -

CDR3aa: CASSQDAYYEQYF
v_gene: TRBV6-6
d_gene: -

CDR3aa: CASSQLGMPQYF
v_gene: TRBV28
d_gene: -

CDR3aa: CASSSQGSDSEAFF
v_gene: TRBV7-9
d_gene: -

CDR3aa: CASSQTNRGGYEQYF
v_gene: TRBV7-2
d_gene: -

CDR3aa: CSARETGVYSNQPQHF
v_gene: TRBV20-1
d_gene: TRBD1

CDR3aa: CSAPDRGRSETQYF
v_gene: TRBV20-1
d_gene: TRBD1

CDR3aa: CSASKVFRENQPQHF
v_gene: TRBV20-1
d_gene: -

CDR3aa: CASSLVTDNEQFF
v_gene: TRBV7-3
d_gene: -

CDR3aa: CSATRGPNYGYTF
v_gene: TRBV20-1
d_gene: -